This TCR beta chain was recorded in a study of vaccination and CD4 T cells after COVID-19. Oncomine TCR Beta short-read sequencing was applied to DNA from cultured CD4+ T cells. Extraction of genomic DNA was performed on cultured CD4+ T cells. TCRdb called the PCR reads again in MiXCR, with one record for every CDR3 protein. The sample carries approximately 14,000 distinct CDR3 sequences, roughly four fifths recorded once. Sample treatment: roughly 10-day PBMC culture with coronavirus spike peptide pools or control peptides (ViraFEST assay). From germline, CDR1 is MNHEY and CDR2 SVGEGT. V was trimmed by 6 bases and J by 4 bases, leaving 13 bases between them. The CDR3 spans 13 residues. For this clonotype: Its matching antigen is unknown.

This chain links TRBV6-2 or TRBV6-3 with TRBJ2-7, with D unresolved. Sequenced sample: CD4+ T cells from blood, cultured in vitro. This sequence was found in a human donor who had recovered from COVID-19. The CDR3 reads CASRPNDQYEQYF. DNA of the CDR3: TGTGCCAGCAGACCAAACGACCAATACGAGCAGTACTTC.